The subject of this entry is one T cell receptor (beta chain). The read ends 3 residues early relative to the CDR3; the germline J gene fills the gap. Clones were read by immunoSEQ multiplex PCR, and TCRdb kept only the in-frame ones, dropping some. The sample yields 30,000 to 35,000 clones, of which the top ten take up roughly 1.5%. The data stem from a study of T cells in women clearing cervical HPV infection. The CDR3 sequence is 14 residues long. From germline, CDR1 is MNHEY and CDR2 SVGEGT. The sample was blood buffy coat. J is TRBJ1-2 and V is TRBV6-2 or TRBV6-3; possible D gene TRBD1, 5 bases. The TCR sequence derives from a woman aged 18-70 years with a cervical HPV16 infection that either progressed to CIN3+ or cleared (not recorded which). This CDR3 is CASRLSGRGDTYTF. Incomplete CDR3 DNA: TGTGCCAGCAGACTGAGCGGGAGGGGAGATACC.